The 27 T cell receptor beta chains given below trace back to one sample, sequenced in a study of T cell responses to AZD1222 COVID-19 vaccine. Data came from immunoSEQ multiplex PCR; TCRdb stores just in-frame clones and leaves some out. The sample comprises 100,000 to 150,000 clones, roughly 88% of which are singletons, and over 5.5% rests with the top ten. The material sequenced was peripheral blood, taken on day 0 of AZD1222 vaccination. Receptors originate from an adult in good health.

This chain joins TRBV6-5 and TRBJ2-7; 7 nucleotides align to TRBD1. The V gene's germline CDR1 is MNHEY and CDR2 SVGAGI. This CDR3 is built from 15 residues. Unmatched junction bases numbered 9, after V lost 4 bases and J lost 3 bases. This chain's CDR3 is CASSSTGTADYEQYF. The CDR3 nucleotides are TGTGCCAGCAGTTCAACCGGGACAGCTGACTACGAGCAGTACTTC.

CDR3 loop: CASSLDPSSSYNEQFF. Here the CDR3 DNA reads TGTGCCAGCAGCTTAGATCCCTCTAGCTCCTACAATGAGCAGTTCTTC. The rearrangement links TRBV7-7 to TRBJ2-1, with unresolved D. This CDR3 contains 16 residues. V was shortened by 1 base and J by 0 bases, with 10 bases between the two germline ends. CDR1 and CDR2 from the germline V gene are SSHAT and FNYEAQ (reference sequence). The complete variable domain, with remaining parts taken from reference TRBV7-7 and TRBJ2-1, reads GAGVSQSPRYKVTKRGQDVTLRCDPISSHATLYWYQQALGQGPEFLTYFNYEAQPDKSGLPSDRFSAERPEGSISTLTIQRTEQRDSAMYRCASSLDPSSSYNEQFFGPGTRLTVL.

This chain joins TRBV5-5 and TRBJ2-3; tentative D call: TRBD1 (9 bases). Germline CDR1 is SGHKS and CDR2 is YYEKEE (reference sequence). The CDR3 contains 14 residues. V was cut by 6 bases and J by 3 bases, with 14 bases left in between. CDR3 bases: TGTGCCAGCATAGCGGGACAGGGAACAGATACGCAGTATTTT. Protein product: CASIAGQGTDTQYF.

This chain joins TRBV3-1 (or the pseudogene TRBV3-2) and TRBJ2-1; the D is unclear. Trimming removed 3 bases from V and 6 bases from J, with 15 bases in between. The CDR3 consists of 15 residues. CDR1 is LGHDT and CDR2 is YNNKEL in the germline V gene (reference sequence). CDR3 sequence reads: CASSHGRTAGNEQFF. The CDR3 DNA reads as TGTGCCAGCAGCCACGGACGGACCGCTGGCAATGAGCAGTTCTTC.

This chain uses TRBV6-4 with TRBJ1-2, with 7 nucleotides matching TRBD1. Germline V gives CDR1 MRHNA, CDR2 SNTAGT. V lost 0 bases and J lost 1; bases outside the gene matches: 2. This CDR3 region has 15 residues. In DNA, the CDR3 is TGTGCCAGCAGTGACTCGACAGGGCGTAACTATGGCTACACCTTC. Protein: CASSDSTGRNYGYTF.

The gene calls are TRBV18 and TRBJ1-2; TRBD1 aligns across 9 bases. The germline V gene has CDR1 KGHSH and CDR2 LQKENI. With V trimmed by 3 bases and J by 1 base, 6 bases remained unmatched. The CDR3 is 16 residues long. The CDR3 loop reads CASSPRPGQGNYGYTF. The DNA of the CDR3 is TGTGCCAGCTCACCCAGACCGGGACAGGGTAACTATGGCTACACCTTC.

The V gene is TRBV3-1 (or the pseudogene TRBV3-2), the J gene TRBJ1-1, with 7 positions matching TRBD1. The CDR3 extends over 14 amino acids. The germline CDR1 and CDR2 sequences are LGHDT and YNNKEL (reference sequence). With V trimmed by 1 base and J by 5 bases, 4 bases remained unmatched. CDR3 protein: CASSQGTGGTEAFF. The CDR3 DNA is TGTGCCAGCAGCCAAGGGACAGGTGGGACTGAAGCTTTCTTT.

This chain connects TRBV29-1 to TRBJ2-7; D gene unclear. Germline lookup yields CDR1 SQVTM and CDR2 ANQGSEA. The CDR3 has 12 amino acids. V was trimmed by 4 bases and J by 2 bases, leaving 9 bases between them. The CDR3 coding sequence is TGCAGCGTTGCGAGGTCGGCCTACGAGCAGTACTTC. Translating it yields CSVARSAYEQYF.

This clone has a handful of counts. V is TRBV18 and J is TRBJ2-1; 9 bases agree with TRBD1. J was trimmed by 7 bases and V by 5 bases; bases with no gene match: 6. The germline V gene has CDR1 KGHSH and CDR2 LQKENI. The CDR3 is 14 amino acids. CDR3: CASSSRDRANEQFF. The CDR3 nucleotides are TGTGCCAGCTCATCCCGGGACAGGGCGAATGAGCAGTTCTTC.

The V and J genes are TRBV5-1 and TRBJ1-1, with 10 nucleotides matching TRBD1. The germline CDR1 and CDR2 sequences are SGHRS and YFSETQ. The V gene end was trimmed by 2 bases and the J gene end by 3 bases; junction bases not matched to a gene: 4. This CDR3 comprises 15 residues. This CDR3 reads CASSFAGTGDTEAFF. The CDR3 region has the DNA TGCGCCAGCAGCTTCGCCGGGACAGGGGACACTGAAGCTTTCTTT.

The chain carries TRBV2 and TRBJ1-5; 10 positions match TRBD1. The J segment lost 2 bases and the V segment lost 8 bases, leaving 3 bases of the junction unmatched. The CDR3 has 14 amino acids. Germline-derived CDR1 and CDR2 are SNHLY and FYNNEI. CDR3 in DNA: TGTGCCAGCTCGGACAGGGGGGGCAATCAGCCCCAGCATTTT. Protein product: CASSDRGGNQPQHF. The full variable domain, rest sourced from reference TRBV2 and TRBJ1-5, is EPEVTQTPSHQVTQMGQEVILRCVPISNHLYFYWYRQILGQKVEFLVSFYNNEISEKSEIFDDQFSVERPDGSNFTLKIRSTKLEDSAMYFCASSDRGGNQPQHFGDGTRLSIL.

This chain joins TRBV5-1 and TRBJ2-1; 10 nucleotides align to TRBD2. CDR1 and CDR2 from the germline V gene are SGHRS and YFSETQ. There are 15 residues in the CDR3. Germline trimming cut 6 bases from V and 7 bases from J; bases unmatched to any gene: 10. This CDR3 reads CASTGLGTSVNEQFF. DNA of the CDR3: TGCGCCAGCACGGGACTCGGGACTAGCGTGAATGAGCAGTTCTTC.

In DNA, the CDR3 is TGTGCCAGCAGTTACAGTAGGGACGCAACCTACGAGCAGTACTTC. Its translation is CASSYSRDATYEQYF. The chain has TRBV6-5 and TRBJ2-7; the D gene could be TRBD1 or TRBD2 (5 bases each). V was cut by 2 bases and J by 2 bases, with 13 bases left in between. Germline assignment: CDR1 MNHEY and CDR2 SVGAGI. CDR3 length: 15 amino acids.

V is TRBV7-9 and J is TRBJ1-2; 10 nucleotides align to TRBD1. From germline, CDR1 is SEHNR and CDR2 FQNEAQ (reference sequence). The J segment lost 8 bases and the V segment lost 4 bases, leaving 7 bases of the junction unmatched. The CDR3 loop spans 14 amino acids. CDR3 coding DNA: TGTGCCAGCAGCTCCGGGACAGGGGATCCGGGCTACACCTTC. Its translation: CASSSGTGDPGYTF.

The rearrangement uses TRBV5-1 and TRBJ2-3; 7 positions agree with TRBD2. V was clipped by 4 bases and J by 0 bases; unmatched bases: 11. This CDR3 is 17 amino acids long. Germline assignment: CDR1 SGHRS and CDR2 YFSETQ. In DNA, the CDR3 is TGCGCCAGCAGCCCCTTGGGGGGAGCGGGAAGCACAGATACGCAGTATTTT. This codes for CASSPLGGAGSTDTQYF. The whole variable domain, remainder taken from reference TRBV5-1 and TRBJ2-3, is KAGVTQTPRYLIKTRGQQVTLSCSPISGHRSVSWYQQTPGQGLQFLFEYFSETQRNKGNFPGRFSGRQFSNSRSEMNVSTLELGDSALYLCASSPLGGAGSTDTQYFGPGTRLTVL.

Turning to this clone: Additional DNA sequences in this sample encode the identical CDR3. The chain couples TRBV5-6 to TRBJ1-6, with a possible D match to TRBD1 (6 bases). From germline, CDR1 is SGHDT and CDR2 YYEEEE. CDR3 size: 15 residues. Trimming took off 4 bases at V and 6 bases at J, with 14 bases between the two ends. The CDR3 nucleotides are TGTGCCAGCAGCCTTGCAGGGGCTGGTAATTCACCCCTCCACTTT. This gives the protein CASSLAGAGNSPLHF. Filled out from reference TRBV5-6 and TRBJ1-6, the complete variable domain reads DAGVTQSPTHLIKTRGQQVTLRCSPKSGHDTVSWYQQALGQGPQFIFQYYEEEERQRGNFPDRFSGHQFPNYSSELNVNALLLGDSALYLCASSLAGAGNSPLHFGNGTRLTVT.

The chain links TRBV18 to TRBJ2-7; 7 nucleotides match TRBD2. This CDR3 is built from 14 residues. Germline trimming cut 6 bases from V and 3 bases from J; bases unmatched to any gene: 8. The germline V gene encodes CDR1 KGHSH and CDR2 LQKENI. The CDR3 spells CASSHGEGRYEQYF. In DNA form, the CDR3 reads TGTGCCAGCTCCCACGGGGAGGGCCGCTACGAGCAGTACTTC.

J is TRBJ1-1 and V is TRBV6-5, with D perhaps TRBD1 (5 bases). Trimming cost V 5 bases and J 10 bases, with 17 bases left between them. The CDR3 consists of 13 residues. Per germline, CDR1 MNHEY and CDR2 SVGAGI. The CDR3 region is CASSPNAQARAFF. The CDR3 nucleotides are TGTGCCAGCAGTCCCAACGCACAGGCCCGAGCTTTCTTT.

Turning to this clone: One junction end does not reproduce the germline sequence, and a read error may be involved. CDR3 sequence: CASSFRPDGMGEGDF. As DNA, the CDR3 is TGTGCCAGCAGCTTCCGCCCCGACGGTATGGGCGAGGGGGACTTC. V and J are TRBV5-4 and TRBJ1-2; D is perhaps TRBD1 (6 bases). Germline V gene sequence: CDR1 SGHNT, CDR2 YYREEE (reference sequence). The CDR3 runs 15 residues.

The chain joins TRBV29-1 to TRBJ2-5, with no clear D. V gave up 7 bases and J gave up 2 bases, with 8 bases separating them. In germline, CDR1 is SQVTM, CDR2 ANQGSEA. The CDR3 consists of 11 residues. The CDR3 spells CSALEQETQYF. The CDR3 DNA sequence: TGCAGCGCCCTTGAGCAAGAGACCCAGTACTTC.

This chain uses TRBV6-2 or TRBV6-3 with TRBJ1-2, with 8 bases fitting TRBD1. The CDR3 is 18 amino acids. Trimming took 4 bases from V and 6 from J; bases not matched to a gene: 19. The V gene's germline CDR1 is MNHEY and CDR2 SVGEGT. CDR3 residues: CASSSTGTGLAFLNGYTF. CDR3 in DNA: TGTGCCAGCAGTTCCACCGGGACAGGCCTTGCTTTTTTAAATGGCTACACCTTC.

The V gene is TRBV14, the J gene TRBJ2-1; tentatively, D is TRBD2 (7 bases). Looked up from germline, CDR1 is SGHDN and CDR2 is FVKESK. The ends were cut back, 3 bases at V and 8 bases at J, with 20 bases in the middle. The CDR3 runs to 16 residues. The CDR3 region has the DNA TGTGCCAGCAGCCACGGGGGAGGGGGGACCCTCGATGAGCAGTTCTTC. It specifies CASSHGGGGTLDEQFF.

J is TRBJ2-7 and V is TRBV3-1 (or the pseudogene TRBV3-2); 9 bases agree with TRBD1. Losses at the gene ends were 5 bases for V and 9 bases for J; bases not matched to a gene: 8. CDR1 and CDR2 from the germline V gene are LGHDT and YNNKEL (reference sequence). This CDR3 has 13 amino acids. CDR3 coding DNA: TGTGCCAGCAGCTCAACGGGACAGGGTGGGCAGTACTTC. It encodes CASSSTGQGGQYF.

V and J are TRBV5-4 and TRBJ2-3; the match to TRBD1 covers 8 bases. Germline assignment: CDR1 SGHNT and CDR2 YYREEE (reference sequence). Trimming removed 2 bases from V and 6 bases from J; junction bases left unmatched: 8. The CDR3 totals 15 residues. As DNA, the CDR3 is TGTGCCAGCAGCTTCAGGACAGGGCAGGGGGATACGCAGTATTTT. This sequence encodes CASSFRTGQGDTQYF. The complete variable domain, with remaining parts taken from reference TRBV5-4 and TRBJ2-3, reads ETGVTQSPTHLIKTRGQQVTLRCSSQSGHNTVSWYQQALGQGPQFIFQYYREEENGRGNFPPRFSGLQFPNYSSELNVNALELDDSALYLCASSFRTGQGDTQYFGPGTRLTVL.

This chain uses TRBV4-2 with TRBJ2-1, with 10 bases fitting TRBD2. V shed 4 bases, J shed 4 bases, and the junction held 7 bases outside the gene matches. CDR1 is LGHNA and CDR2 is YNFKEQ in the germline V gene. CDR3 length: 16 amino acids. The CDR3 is CASSLRTSGVYNEQFF. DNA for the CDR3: TGTGCCAGCAGCCTAAGGACTAGCGGTGTATACAATGAGCAGTTCTTC.

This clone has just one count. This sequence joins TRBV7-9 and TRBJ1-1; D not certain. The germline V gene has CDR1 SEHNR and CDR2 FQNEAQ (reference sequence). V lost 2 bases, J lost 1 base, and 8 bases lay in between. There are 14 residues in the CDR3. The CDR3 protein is CASSLRAENTEAFF. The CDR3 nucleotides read TGTGCCAGCAGCTTACGGGCCGAGAACACTGAAGCTTTCTTT.

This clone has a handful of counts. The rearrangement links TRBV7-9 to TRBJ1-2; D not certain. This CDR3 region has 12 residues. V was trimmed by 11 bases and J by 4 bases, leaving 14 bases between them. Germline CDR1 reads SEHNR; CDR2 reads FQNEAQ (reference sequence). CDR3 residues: CAVARQSYGYTF. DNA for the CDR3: TGTGCCGTGGCGAGGCAGAGCTATGGCTACACCTTC.